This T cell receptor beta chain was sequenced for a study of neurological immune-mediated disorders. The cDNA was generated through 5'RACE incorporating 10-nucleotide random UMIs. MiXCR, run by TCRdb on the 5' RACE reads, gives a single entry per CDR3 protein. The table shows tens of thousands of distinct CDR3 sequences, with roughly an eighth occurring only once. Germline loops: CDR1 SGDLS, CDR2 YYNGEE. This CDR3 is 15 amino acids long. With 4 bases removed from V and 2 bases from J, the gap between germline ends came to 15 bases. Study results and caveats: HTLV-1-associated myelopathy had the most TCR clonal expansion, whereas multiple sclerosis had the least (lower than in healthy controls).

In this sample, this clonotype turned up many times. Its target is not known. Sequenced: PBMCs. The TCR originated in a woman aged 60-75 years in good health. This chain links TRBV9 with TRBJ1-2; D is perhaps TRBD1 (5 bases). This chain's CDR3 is CASSPGAEENYGYTF. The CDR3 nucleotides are TGTGCCAGCAGCCCTGGGGCAGAGGAGAACTATGGCTACACCTTC.